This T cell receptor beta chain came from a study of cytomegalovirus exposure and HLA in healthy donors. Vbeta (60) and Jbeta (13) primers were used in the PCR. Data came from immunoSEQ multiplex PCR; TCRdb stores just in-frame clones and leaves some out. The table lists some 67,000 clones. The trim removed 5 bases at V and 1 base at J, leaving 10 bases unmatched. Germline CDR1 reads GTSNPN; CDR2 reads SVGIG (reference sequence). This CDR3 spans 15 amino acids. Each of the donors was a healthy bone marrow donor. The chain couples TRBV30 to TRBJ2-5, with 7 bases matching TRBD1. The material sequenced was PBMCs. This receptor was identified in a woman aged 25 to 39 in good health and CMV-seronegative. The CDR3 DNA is TGTGCCTGGGGGATTAGACAGGGACGCCAAGAGACCCAGTACTTC. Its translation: CAWGIRQGRQETQYF.